The clone carrying this T cell receptor beta chain has only one observation. These data belong to a study of cytomegalovirus exposure and HLA in healthy donors. The PCR made use of 60 Vbeta and 13 Jbeta primers. TCRdb's table, derived via immunoSEQ multiplex PCR, lists solely in-frame clones and lacks some. The sample has roughly 120,000 clones, 81% seen once. The ends lost 7 bases at V and 9 bases at J; junction bases unmatched: 13. This CDR3 region has 15 residues. Germline CDR1 reads MNHNS; CDR2 reads SASEGT. The sequencing input was PBMCs. The clonotype originates from a woman in her thirties in good health and CMV-seronegative. V gene TRBV6-1 combines with J gene TRBJ2-1, with TRBD2 matching 9 bases. In nucleotides, the CDR3 is TGTGCCAGCAATATAGCGGGGGTCCGGACCGGTGAGCAGTTCTTC. This codes for CASNIAGVRTGEQFF.